Presented here are 10 T cell receptor beta chains from one specimen sequenced in a study of T cells in localized non-small cell lung cancer. Repertoires were generated with immunoSEQ multiplex PCR, while TCRdb's copy carries only in-frame clones and drops some. This table has around 64,000 clones, about four fifths appearing once. Sequencing used PBMCs, obtained before any cancer treatment. The origin of the receptors is a man aged 40 to 69 with stage II lung adenocarcinoma.

The rearrangement joins TRBV5-1 to TRBJ1-1, with D perhaps TRBD1 (6 bases). The CDR3 has 14 residues. In germline, CDR1 is SGHRS, CDR2 YFSETQ. Between the trimmed V and J ends, which lost 6 bases and 3 bases, there was a span of 15 bases. CDR3 coding DNA: TGCGCCAGCATGGAGGCAGGGGTGCACACTGAAGCTTTCTTT. Translation: CASMEAGVHTEAFF.

This chain links TRBV9 with TRBJ2-1, with TRBD2 as a possible D gene (5 bases). Per germline, CDR1 SGDLS and CDR2 YYNGEE. This CDR3 region has 16 residues. With 7 bases removed from V and 6 bases from J, the gap between germline ends came to 23 bases. CDR3 sequence: CASSDLRTPSPNEQFF. The DNA for the CDR3 is TGTGCCAGCTCAGATCTGAGGACTCCCTCCCCCAATGAGCAGTTCTTC.

The genes are TRBV19 and TRBJ2-3; no firm D call. Looked up from germline, CDR1 is LNHDA and CDR2 is SQIVND (reference sequence). Trimming stripped 5 bases from V and 0 bases from J, with 12 bases between. This CDR3 spans 15 amino acids. In DNA, the CDR3 is TGTGCCAGTAGTCACCAGAGGTATAGCACAGATACGCAGTATTTT. This gives the protein CASSHQRYSTDTQYF.

The CDR3 DNA is TGTGCCTGGAGTATGGGGAACTATGGCTACACCTTC. It yields the protein CAWSMGNYGYTF. The V gene is TRBV30, the J gene TRBJ1-2; D is unresolved. The CDR3 sequence is 12 residues long. Germline lookup yields CDR1 GTSNPN and CDR2 SVGIG (reference sequence). Between the trimmed V and J ends, which lost 2 bases and 2 bases, there was a span of 6 bases.

The rearrangement links TRBV28 to TRBJ1-5; D might be TRBD1 (6 bases). V shed 8 bases and J shed 7 bases, with 12 bases lying between them. Germline assignment: CDR1 MDHEN and CDR2 SYDVKM. CDR3 length: 12 residues. The CDR3 reads CASDRRGQPQHF. CDR3 bases: TGTGCCAGCGACAGGAGGGGCCAGCCCCAGCATTTT.

The chain couples TRBV2 to TRBJ1-1; TRBD1 aligns across 8 bases. V lost 5 bases and J lost 4; bases outside the gene matches: 6. This CDR3 region has 14 residues. CDR1 SNHLY and CDR2 FYNNEI come from the germline V gene. The CDR3 region has the DNA TGTGCCAGCAGTCTTTTTACAGGGGGCACTGAAGCTTTCTTT. The encoded protein is CASSLFTGGTEAFF.

The chain's CDR3 is CASSIDSGANTEAFF. The CDR3 coding sequence is TGTGCCAGTAGCATCGACTCGGGAGCAAACACTGAAGCTTTCTTT. The V gene is TRBV19, the J gene TRBJ1-1; no reliable D call. From germline, CDR1 is LNHDA and CDR2 SQIVND (reference sequence). The V gene lost 6 bases and the J gene lost 2 bases, with 16 bases spanning the gap. There are 15 residues in the CDR3.

V usage is TRBV4-2 and J usage is TRBJ1-2; no definite D call. The CDR3 covers 14 residues. The germline CDR1 and CDR2 sequences are LGHNA and YNFKEQ. Trimming shortened V by 0 bases and J by 7 bases, and 12 bases separated the two germline ends. CDR3 DNA: TGTGCCAGCAGCCAAGAATCAGGTGCGGGTGGCTACACCTTC. Translating it yields CASSQESGAGGYTF.

Only a few counts were recorded for this clone. This chain links TRBV10-2 with TRBJ1-1; D ambiguous. The CDR3 runs 14 residues. CDR1 and CDR2 from the germline V gene are WSHSY and SAAADI. V lost 4 bases to trimming and J lost 4 bases, with 13 bases between them. CDR3: CASSVDRRVTEAFF. In nucleotides, the CDR3 is TGCGCCAGCAGTGTGGACCGAAGGGTCACTGAAGCTTTCTTT.

The chain is built from TRBV9 and TRBJ2-1, with TRBD2 matching 14 bases. The germline CDR1 and CDR2 sequences are SGDLS and YYNGEE. Trimming cost V 3 bases and J 5 bases; bases outside gene matches: 4. The CDR3 sequence is 16 residues long. DNA of the CDR3: TGTGCCAGCAGCGCCTGGGGACTAGCGGGGGACAATGAGCAGTTCTTC. Residues: CASSAWGLAGDNEQFF.